This is a list of T cell receptor beta chains from one sample in a study of CD8+CD57+ T cells in acquired aplastic anemia. One entry per CDR3 protein results from TCRdb running MiXCR on the reads. Seen here are approximately 250,000 distinct CDR3 sequences, roughly 80% observed once, and the top ten hold 35% to 50%. Sample: sorted CD4+, CD8+, or CD8+CD57+ T cells (not recorded which) from PBMCs. These receptors came from a human donor with aplastic anemia. The CDR3 runs from the conserved cysteine through the conserved F or W. A D gene is named only where the DNA matches it firmly. Clone sizes are given selectively: once, few, many, or a class where the clone is expanded.

DNA: TGTGCCAGCAGTATAGCCCGCGGGGCCAACAAGACCCAGTACTTC
CDR3: CASSIARGANKTQYF
size: NA
V: TRBV19
D: NA
J: TRBJ2-5

DNA: TGTGCCAGCACCCCCCTCCTAAGTAAATCACCCCTCCACTTT
CDR3: CASTPLLSKSPLHF
size: many
V: TRBV6-5
D: NA
J: TRBJ1-6

DNA: TGTGCCAGCAGCGAGGCGTGTGGAGGTGGCTACACGTATTTT
CDR3: CASSEACGGGYTYF
size: NA
V: TRBV9
D: NA
J: TRBJ1-5

DNA: TGTGCCAGCAGCTTAGTCGTGACAGGGGGGAGCTACGAGCAGTACTTC
CDR3: CASSLVVTGGSYEQYF
size: NA
V: TRBV7-9
D: TRBD1
J: TRBJ2-7

DNA: TGTGCCAGCTCAGTAGGGGCCAACGCCGTTGCACACTGTTTT
CDR3: CASSVGANAVAHCF
size: NA
V: TRBV7-3
D: NA
J: TRBJ2-3

DNA: TGTGCCAGCGGCGGGGGGGGCCGGGGCCTGGACTTTGGCTACACCTTC
CDR3: CASGGGGRGLDFGYTF
size: NA
V: TRBV9
D: NA
J: TRBJ1-2

DNA: TGTGCCAGTAGTATTGGACTACTGGAGACCCAGTACTTC
CDR3: CASSIGLLETQYF
size: NA
V: TRBV19
D: NA
J: TRBJ2-5

DNA: TGTGCCAGCAGCGTAGCTCCAGACGGGACAACCCAGTACTTC
CDR3: CASSVAPDGTTQYF
size: once
V: TRBV7-9
D: NA
J: TRBJ2-5

DNA: TGTGCCACCAGCATAGGCTCCGGCCAAGAGACCCAGTACTTC
CDR3: CATSIGSGQETQYF
size: NA
V: TRBV7-3
D: NA
J: TRBJ2-5

DNA: TGTGCCAGCAGCTTAGATCTGACAGTTGGTACTGAAGCTTTCTTT
CDR3: CASSLDLTVGTEAFF
size: few
V: TRBV7-9
D: NA
J: TRBJ1-1

DNA: TGTGCCAGCGGGGACGGGGGCACAGGGCCGAGGACTGAAGCTTTCTTT
CDR3: CASGDGGTGPRTEAFF
size: NA
V: TRBV2
D: NA
J: TRBJ1-1

DNA: TGTGCCACCAGTGATCCAGAGGTTCCTAGCACAGATACGCAGTATTTT
CDR3: CATSDPEVPSTDTQYF
size: NA
V: TRBV24-1
D: NA
J: TRBJ2-3

DNA: TGTGCCAGCAGCTTATTTTTAAGCTACGAGCAGTACTTC
CDR3: CASSLFLSYEQYF
size: NA
V: TRBV11-2
D: NA
J: TRBJ2-7

DNA: TGTGCCAGCAAGTTAGAGGCGACAGGGACCACTGAAGCTTTCTTT
CDR3: CASKLEATGTTEAFF
size: NA
V: TRBV6-1
D: TRBD1
J: TRBJ1-1

DNA: TGTGCCAGCAGTTACGGGAGAGCGGATGTCGATGAGCAGTACTTC
CDR3: CASSYGRADVDEQYF
size: NA
V: TRBV10-2
D: NA
J: TRBJ2-7

DNA: TGTGCCAGCAGCCAGGGGGGGGACTATGGCTACACCTTC
CDR3: CASSQGGDYGYTF
size: few
V: TRBV6-5
D: TRBD1
J: TRBJ1-2

DNA: TGCAGTGCTAGTTATCCCTCGGCGGATGGCTACACCGGGGAGCTGTTTTTT
CDR3: CSASYPSADGYTGELFF
size: NA
V: TRBV20-1
D: NA
J: TRBJ2-2

DNA: TGTGCCAGCAGCTTAGGGGATGGCAGGGATAAGGAGCACCTCCACTTT
CDR3: CASSLGDGRDKEHLHF
size: NA
V: TRBV7-7
D: NA
J: TRBJ1-6

DNA: TGTGCCAGTAGTAGAGGGATTTCCCACGACGCCCAGTACTTC
CDR3: CASSRGISHDAQYF
size: NA
V: TRBV15
D: NA
J: TRBJ2-7

DNA: TGTGCCAGCCCGTTAAGGGGGGATACGCAGTATTTT
CDR3: CASPLRGDTQYF
size: NA
V: TRBV2
D: NA
J: TRBJ2-3

DNA: TGTGCCAGTATGTCGTTCTCTGGGGCCAACGTCCTGACTTTC
CDR3: CASMSFSGANVLTF
size: once
V: TRBV19
D: NA
J: TRBJ2-6

DNA: TGTGCCAGCAGCTTGGGGGCGGGCGGCTCTAATTCTTCCCTCCACTTT
CDR3: CASSLGAGGSNSSLHF
size: NA
V: TRBV7-2
D: NA
J: TRBJ1-6

DNA: TGTGCCAGCAGCGTAGGTTTGGCTGCGCAGTATTTT
CDR3: CASSVGLAAQYF
size: NA
V: TRBV11-3
D: NA
J: TRBJ2-3

DNA: TGTGCCAGCAGCTTAGGAGCCAGCACAGATACGCAGTATTACTTC
CDR3: CASSLGASTDTQYYF
size: NA
V: TRBV7-3
D: NA
J: TRBJ2-5

DNA: TGTGCCAGCCGAAAATGGCCCGGGGGAGATGAGAGTGGCTACACCTTC
CDR3: CASRKWPGGDESGYTF
size: NA
V: TRBV11-1
D: NA
J: TRBJ1-2